Given below is one T cell receptor (beta chain) in context. Some clones are missing from TCRdb's copy, which holds only in-frame ones; the method was immunoSEQ multiplex PCR. In the table there are 200,000 to 300,000 clones, 81% of which are singletons. The CDR3 is 14 amino acids. The J segment lost 4 bases and the V segment lost 5 bases, leaving 7 bases of the junction unmatched. Germline values: CDR1 MDHEN, CDR2 SYDVKM. The sample is drawn from a study of blood T cell repertoires in COVID-19. The chain is built from TRBV28 and TRBJ1-2, with 7 bases lining up with TRBD1. This receptor was obtained from an elderly woman with COVID-19, enrolled during active disease. The sample consisted of peripheral blood. The CDR3 sequence: CASSGTAPGYGYTF. The CDR3, as DNA: TGTGCCAGCAGTGGGACAGCCCCTGGCTATGGCTACACCTTC.